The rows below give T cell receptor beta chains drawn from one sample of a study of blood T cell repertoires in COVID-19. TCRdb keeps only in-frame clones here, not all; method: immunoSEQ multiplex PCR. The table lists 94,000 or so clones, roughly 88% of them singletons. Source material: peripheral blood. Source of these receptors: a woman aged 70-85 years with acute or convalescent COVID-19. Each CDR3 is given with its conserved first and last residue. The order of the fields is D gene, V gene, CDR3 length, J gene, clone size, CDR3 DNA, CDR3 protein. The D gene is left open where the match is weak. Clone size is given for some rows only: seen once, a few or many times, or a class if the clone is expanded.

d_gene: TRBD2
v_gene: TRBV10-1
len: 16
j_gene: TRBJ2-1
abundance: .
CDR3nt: TGCGCCAGTTCGGGACTAGCGGGAGCCCATTACAATGAGCAGTTCTTC
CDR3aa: CASSGLAGAHYNEQFF

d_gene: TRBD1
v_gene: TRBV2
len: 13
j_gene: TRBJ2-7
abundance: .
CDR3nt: TGTGCCAGCGAGGGACAGATAGTCTACGAGCAGTACTTC
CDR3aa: CASEGQIVYEQYF

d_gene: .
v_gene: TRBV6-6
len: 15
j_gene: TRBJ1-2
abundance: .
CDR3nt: TGTGCCAGCAGTTACCCCCCCGCGACTTCTGGTGGCTACACCTTC
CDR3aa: CASSYPPATSGGYTF

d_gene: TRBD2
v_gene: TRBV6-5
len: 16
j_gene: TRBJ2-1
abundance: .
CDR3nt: TGTGCCAGCAGTTTAGCGGGAGGACGCACCTACAATGAGCAGTTCTTC
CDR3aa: CASSLAGGRTYNEQFF

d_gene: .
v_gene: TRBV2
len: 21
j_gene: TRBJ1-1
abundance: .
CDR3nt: TGTGCCAGCAGTGTACGAGCCAACAGGGCAGAATCTTACTTCAAGGACACTGAAGCTTTCTTT
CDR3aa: CASSVRANRAESYFKDTEAFF

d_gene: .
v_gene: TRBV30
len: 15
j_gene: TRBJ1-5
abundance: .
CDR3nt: TGTGCCTGGAGTGAACGACAGGTTAGCAATCAGCCCCAGCATTTT
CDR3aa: CAWSERQVSNQPQHF

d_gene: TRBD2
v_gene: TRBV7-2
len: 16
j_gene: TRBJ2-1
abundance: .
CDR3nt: TGTGCCAGCAGCAGAACTAGCGGGGGGGATTACAATGAGCAGTTCTTC
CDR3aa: CASSRTSGGDYNEQFF

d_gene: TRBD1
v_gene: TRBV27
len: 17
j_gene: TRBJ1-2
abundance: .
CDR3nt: TGTGCCAGCAGTTTATCGGGTCCGAGGGGGCAAGGCTATGGCTACACCTTC
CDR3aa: CASSLSGPRGQGYGYTF

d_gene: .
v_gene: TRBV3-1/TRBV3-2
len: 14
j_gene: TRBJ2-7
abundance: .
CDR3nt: TGTGCCAGCAGCCAAGGGGGCGTAGGATACGAGCAGTACTTC
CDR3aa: CASSQGGVGYEQYF

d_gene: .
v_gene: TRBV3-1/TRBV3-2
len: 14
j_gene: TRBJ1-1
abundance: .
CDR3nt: TGTGCCAGCAGCCAAGATTTAGGAGGGCGTGAAGCTTTCTTT
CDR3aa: CASSQDLGGREAFF

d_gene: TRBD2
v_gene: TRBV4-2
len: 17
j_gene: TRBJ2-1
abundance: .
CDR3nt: TGTGCCAGCAGCCAAGATTGGGGGGCTAGCGGGGTTGGTGAGCAGTTCTTC
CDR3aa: CASSQDWGASGVGEQFF

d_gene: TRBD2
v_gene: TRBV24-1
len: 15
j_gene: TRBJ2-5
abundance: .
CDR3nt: TGTGCCACCAGTGATCCCGGGAGGGCTGGCGAGACCCAGTACTTC
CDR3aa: CATSDPGRAGETQYF

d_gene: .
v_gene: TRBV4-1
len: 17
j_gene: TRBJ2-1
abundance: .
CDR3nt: TGCGCCAGCAGCCCGCTACTAGGCCCGAGCTCCTACAATGAGCAGTTCTTC
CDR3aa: CASSPLLGPSSYNEQFF

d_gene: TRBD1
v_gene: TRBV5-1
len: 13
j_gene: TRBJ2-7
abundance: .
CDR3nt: TGCGCCAGCTCAAGGACAGGGGGCGGCGAGCAGTACTTC
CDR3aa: CASSRTGGGEQYF

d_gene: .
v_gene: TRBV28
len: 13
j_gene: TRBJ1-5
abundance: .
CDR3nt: TGTGCCAGCATCTGGGACATATCTCAGCCCCAGCATTTT
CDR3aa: CASIWDISQPQHF

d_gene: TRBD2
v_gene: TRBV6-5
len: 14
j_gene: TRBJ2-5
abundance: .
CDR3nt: TGTGCCTGCTCCGGGACTAGCGGGGGAGAGACCCAGTACTTC
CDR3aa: CACSGTSGGETQYF

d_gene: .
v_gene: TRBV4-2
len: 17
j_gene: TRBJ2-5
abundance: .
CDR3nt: TGTGCCAGCAGCCAAGAAGGTGGATCGGGAGTTAGAGAGACCCAGTACTTC
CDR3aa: CASSQEGGSGVRETQYF

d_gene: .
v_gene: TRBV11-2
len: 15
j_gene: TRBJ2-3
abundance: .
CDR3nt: TGTGCCAGCAGCTTAGGTATTGGAGTAGCAGATACGCAGTATTTT
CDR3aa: CASSLGIGVADTQYF

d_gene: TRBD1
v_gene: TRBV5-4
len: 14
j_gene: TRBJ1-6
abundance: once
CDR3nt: TGTGCCAGCAGCTTGGGACAGGGGAATTCACCCCTCCACTTT
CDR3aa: CASSLGQGNSPLHF

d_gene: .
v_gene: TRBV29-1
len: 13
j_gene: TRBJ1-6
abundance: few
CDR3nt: TGCAGCGTTGCTCATGAGGGAAATTCACCCCTCCACTTT
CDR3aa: CSVAHEGNSPLHF

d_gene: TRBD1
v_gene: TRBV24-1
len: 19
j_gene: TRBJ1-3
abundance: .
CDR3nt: TGTGCCACCAGTGATTTCCACGCCGGGACAGGGCGGTCTGGAAACACCATATATTTT
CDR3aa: CATSDFHAGTGRSGNTIYF

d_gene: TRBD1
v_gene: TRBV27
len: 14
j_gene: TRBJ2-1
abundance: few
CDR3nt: TGTGCCAGCAGGGGGACAGGGGCCTACAATGAGCAGTTCTTC
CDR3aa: CASRGTGAYNEQFF

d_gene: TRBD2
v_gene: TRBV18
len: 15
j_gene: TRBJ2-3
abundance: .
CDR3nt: TGTGCCAGCTCACCAATGGGTAGCGGGAGAGATACGCAGTATTTT
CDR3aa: CASSPMGSGRDTQYF

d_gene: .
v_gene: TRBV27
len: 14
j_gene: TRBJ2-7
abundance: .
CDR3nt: TGTGCCAGCTTGTCCCCCGACAGAGCCTACGAGCAGTACTTC
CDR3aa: CASLSPDRAYEQYF

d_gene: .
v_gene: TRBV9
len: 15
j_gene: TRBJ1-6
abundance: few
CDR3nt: TGTGCCAGCAGCGTAGATGGCAGGGTTTATAGGCCCCTCCACTTT
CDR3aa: CASSVDGRVYRPLHF

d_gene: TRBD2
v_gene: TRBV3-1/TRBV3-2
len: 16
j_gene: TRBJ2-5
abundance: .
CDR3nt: TGTGCCAGCAGCCAAGTCTCGGGGGGGCCAAGGGAGACCCAGTACTTC
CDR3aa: CASSQVSGGPRETQYF

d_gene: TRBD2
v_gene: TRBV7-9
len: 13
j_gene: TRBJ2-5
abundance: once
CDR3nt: TGTGCCAGCGCCCCCAGCGGGACGGAGACCCAGTACTTC
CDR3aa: CASAPSGTETQYF

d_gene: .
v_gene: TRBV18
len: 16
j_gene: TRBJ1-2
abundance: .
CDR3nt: TGTGCCAGCTCAGTAACCGGGACACCTAAATTGGATGGCTACACCTTC
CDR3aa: CASSVTGTPKLDGYTF

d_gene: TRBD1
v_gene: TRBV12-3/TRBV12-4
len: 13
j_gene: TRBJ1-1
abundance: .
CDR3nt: TGTGCCAGCAGTTTCCAGGGGGGCACTGAAGCTTTCTTT
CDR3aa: CASSFQGGTEAFF

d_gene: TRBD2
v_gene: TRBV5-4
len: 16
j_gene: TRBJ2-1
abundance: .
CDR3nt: TGTGCCAGCAGCTGGGGACTAGCGGGGGGTCGCAATGAGCAGTTCTTC
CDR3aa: CASSWGLAGGRNEQFF

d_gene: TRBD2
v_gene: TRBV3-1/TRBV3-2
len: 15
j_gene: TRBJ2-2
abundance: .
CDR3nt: TGTGCCAGCAGCCAGGCTAGCGGGGTGCCCGGGGAGCTGTTTTTT
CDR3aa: CASSQASGVPGELFF

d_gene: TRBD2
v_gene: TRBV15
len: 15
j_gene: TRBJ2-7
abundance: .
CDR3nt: TGTGCCACCAGCAGGGGCGGGAGGCCCGGTGAGGGGCAGTACTTC
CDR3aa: CATSRGGRPGEGQYF

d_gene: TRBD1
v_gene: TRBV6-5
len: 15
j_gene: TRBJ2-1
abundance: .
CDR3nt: TGTGCCAGCACGAGGGACAGGCGTGACATCGATGAGCAGTTCTTC
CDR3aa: CASTRDRRDIDEQFF

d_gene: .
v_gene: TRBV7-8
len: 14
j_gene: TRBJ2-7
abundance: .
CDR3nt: TGTGCCAGCAGCCCAGGACACAGCTCCTACGAGCAGTACTTC
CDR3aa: CASSPGHSSYEQYF

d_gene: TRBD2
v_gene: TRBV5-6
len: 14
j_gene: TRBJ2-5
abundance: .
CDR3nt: TGTGCCAGCAGCCTAGCGGGGGCGCAAGAGACCCAGTACTTC
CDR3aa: CASSLAGAQETQYF

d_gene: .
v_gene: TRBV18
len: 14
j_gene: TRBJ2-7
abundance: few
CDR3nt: TGTGCCAGCTCACCAAATTGGAGCTCCTACGAGCAGTACTTC
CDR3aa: CASSPNWSSYEQYF

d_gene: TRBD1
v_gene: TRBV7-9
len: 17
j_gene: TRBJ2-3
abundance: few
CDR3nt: TGTGCCAGCAGCTTTTCCGATACAGGGGTTAGCACAGATACGCAGTATTTT
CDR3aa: CASSFSDTGVSTDTQYF

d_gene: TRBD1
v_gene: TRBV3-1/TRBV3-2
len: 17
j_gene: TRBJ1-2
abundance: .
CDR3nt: TGTGCCAGCAGCCAAGATCCTTGGACAGGGCCAAGGTATGGCTACACCTTC
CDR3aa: CASSQDPWTGPRYGYTF

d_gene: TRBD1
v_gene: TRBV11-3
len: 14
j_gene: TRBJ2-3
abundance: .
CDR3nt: TGTGCCAGCAGCCCGGGACAGGACACAGATACGCAGTATTTT
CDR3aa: CASSPGQDTDTQYF

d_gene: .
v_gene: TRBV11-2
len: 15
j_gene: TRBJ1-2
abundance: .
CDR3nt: TGTGCCAGCAGCTTAGATCCGGCGGAACATCAGGGCTACACCTTC
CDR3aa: CASSLDPAEHQGYTF

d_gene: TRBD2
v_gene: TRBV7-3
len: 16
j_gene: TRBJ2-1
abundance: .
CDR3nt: TGTGCCAGCAGCTCACGGACTAGCGGGAATACTAGGGAGCAGTTCTTC
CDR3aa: CASSSRTSGNTREQFF

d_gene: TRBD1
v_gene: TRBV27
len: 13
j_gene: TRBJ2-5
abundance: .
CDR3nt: TGTGCCAGCAGCTACAGGGGTCAAGAGACCCAGTACTTC
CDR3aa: CASSYRGQETQYF

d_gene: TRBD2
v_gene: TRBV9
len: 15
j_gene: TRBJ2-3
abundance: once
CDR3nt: TGTGCCAGCAGCGTAGCTAGCGGGTCCACAGATACGCAGTATTTT
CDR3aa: CASSVASGSTDTQYF

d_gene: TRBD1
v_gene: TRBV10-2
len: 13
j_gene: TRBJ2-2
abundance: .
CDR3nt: TGCGCCAGCAGTCGACAGGGGGCCGGGGAGCTGTTTTTT
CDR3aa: CASSRQGAGELFF

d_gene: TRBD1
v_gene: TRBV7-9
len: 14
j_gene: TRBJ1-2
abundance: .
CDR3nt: TGTGCCAGCAGCCTGGACAGGGGGGTCTATGGCTACACCTTC
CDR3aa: CASSLDRGVYGYTF

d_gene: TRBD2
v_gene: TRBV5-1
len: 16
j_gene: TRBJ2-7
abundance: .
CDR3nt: TGCGCCAGCAGCTTGGTTCTAGCGGGAGGAACCTACGAGCAGTACTTC
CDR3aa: CASSLVLAGGTYEQYF

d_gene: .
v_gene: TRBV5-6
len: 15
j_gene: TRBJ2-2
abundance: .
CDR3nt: TGTGCCAGCAGCTTGGCGGGGTGGAACACCGGGGAGCTGTTTTTT
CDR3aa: CASSLAGWNTGELFF

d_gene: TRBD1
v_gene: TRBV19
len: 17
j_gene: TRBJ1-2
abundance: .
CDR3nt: TGTGCCAGTAGTCCGAGACAGGGGGCCCGAGTAGACTATGGCTACACCTTC
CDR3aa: CASSPRQGARVDYGYTF

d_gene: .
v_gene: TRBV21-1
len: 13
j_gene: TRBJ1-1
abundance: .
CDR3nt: TGTGCCAGCAGCTCCAAAGGGAGGGCTGAAGCTTTCTTT
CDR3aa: CASSSKGRAEAFF

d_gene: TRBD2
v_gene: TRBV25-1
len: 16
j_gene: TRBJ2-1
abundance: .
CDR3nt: TGTGCCAGCAGTGAGTCGTTATACGCGGGAGGCAGTGAGCAGTTCTTC
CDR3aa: CASSESLYAGGSEQFF

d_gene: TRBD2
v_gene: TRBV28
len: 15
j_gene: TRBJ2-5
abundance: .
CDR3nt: TGTGCCAGCAGCCCATCACTAGCGGGAGTTGTGACCCAGTACTTC
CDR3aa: CASSPSLAGVVTQYF

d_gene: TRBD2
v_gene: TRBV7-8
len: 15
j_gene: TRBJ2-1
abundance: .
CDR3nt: TGTGCCAGCAGGAAGATTAGCGGGAGGAACAATGAGCAGTTCTTC
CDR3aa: CASRKISGRNNEQFF

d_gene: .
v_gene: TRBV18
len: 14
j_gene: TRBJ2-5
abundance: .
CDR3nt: TGTGCCAGCTCACCTAGGAACAGGGACGAGACCCAGTACTTC
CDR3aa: CASSPRNRDETQYF

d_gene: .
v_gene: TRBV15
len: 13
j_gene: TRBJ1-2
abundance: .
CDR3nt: TGTGCCACCAGCAGAGACAGAAACTATGGCTACACCTTC
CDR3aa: CATSRDRNYGYTF

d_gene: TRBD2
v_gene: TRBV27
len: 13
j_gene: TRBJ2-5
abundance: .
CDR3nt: TGTGCCAGCAGTTCACTAGCGGGAAGAGACCAGTACTTC
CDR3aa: CASSSLAGRDQYF

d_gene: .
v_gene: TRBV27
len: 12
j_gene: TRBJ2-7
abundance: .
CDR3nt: TGTGCCAGCAGTCACGGGACCTACGAGCAGTACTTC
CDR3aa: CASSHGTYEQYF

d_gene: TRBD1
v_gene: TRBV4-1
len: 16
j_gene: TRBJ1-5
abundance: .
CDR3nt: TGCGCCAGCAGCCAAGGGACAGGGTATAGCAATCAGCCCCAGCATTTT
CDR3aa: CASSQGTGYSNQPQHF

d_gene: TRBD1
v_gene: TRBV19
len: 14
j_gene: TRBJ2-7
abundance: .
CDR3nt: TGTGCCAGTAGTAAACGACAGGGCTCCTACGAGCAGTACTTC
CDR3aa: CASSKRQGSYEQYF

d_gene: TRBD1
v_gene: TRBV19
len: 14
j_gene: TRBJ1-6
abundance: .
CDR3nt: TGTGCCAGTAGCTGGACAGGGAATAATTCACCCCTCCACTTT
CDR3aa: CASSWTGNNSPLHF

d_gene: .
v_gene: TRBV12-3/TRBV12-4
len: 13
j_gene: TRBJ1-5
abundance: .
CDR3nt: TGTGCCAGCAGTTTGGGCAGCAATCAGCCCCAGCATTTT
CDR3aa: CASSLGSNQPQHF